One and the same sample provided the 8 T cell receptor beta chains below, sequenced in a study of spatial heterogeneity in lung cancer. Each CDR3 protein gets one entry after TCRdb re-called the 5' RACE reads with MiXCR. The sample includes 9,500 to 11,000 distinct CDR3 sequences, roughly 6.3% of them seen just once. The time point here: sample taken at primary tumor resection. Sequencing was performed on whole RNA extracted from tumor and nontumor lung tissue, or from frozen PBMC, and the material was left unsorted. The sample in question was PBMCs, obtained at surgery. All receptors come from a male donor with early-stage non-small cell lung cancer.

As concerns this clonotype: A read error may explain this, as a much larger clone is one base away. This beta chain came through as a stray read in a library set up for alpha chains, and its size says little. The chain links TRBV7-2 to TRBJ2-1, with D possibly TRBD1 on 5 matching bases. The germline gives CDR1 SGHTA, CDR2 FQGNSA. V gave up 10 bases and J gave up 4 bases, with 14 bases separating them. CDR3 length equals 13 residues. The CDR3 spells CANSFDRYNEQFF. The CDR3 DNA follows: TGTGCCAACAGTTTCGACAGATACAATGAGCAGTTCTTC.

In its sample, this clonotype is medium-sized (0.01 to 0.1%). For a library built for alpha chains, this beta chain is a stray read; little rests on its size. This chain links TRBV20-1 with TRBJ2-3; D call uncertain. The CDR3 has 13 amino acids. With 6 bases removed from V and 4 bases from J, the gap between germline ends came to 14 bases. The germline V gene encodes CDR1 DFQATT and CDR2 SNEGSKA (reference sequence). CDR3: CSAPQRPADTQYF. The CDR3 coding sequence is TGCAGTGCGCCCCAGCGCCCCGCAGATACGCAGTATTTT.

With regard to this clonotype: Within a library made for alpha chains, this beta chain is off target, and its count is uninformative. The rearrangement uses TRBV7-9 and TRBJ2-5; a possible D gene is TRBD1 (5 bases). Trimming took off 0 bases at V and 5 bases at J, with 7 bases between the two ends. This CDR3 is built from 13 residues. Looked up from germline, CDR1 is SEHNR and CDR2 is FQNEAQ (reference sequence). CDR3: CASSLADSETQYF. The DNA for the CDR3 is TGTGCCAGCAGCTTAGCAGACAGTGAGACCCAGTACTTC. Based on the CDR3 plus reference TRBV7-9 and TRBJ2-5, the full variable domain is DTGVSQNPRHKITKRGQNVTFRCDPISEHNRLYWYRQTLGQGPEFLTYFQNEAQLEKSRLLSDRFSAERPKGSFSTLEIQRTEQGDSAMYLCASSLADSETQYFGPGTRLLVL.

In regard to this clonotype: Little can be read into the size of this beta chain, an off-target read in a library designed for alpha chains. J is TRBJ2-1 and V is TRBV24-1, with 8 bases that match TRBD1. This CDR3 has 13 residues. V lost 3 bases to trimming and J lost 14 bases; unmatched junction nucleotides: 8. From germline, CDR1 is KGHDR and CDR2 SFDVKD. The CDR3 nucleotides read TGTGCCACCAGTGATAACAACAGGGGGTCCAAGTTCTTC. It codes for CATSDNNRGSKFF.

This clonotype was observed a few times. This beta chain represents an off-target read in a library built for alpha chains; its size is of limited meaning. The chain carries TRBV30 and TRBJ2-7; 11 bases map to TRBD1. The CDR3 covers 18 residues. CDR1 GTSNPN and CDR2 SVGIG come from the germline V gene (reference sequence). V lost 2 bases, J lost 5 bases, and 17 bases stayed unmatched. The CDR3 sequence: CAWSPQTAGTGGDNEQYF. The CDR3 nucleotides read TGTGCCTGGAGTCCTCAAACCGCCGGGACAGGGGGAGATAACGAGCAGTACTTC.

This clonotype ranks as medium-sized. As an off-target read in a library built for alpha chains, this beta chain has a frequency of little significance. J is TRBJ1-5 and V is TRBV28; no firm D call. Germline assignment: CDR1 MDHEN and CDR2 SYDVKM. CDR3 length: 12 amino acids. The ends were cut back, 5 bases at V and 9 bases at J, with 11 bases in the middle. CDR3 loop: CASSPPYGPQHF. CDR3 DNA sequence: TGTGCCAGCAGTCCGCCATACGGGCCCCAGCATTTT.

This clonotype was seen ten or more times. Since it is a stray read in a library aimed at alpha chains, this beta chain has a size that is not meaningful. V usage is TRBV20-1 and J usage is TRBJ1-1, with 7 positions matching TRBD1. V lost 5 bases, J lost 0 bases, and 9 bases stayed unmatched. The CDR3 consists of 15 residues. Germline CDR1 DFQATT, CDR2 SNEGSKA (reference sequence). The chain's CDR3 is CSAGSRGQLNTEAFF. The DNA of the CDR3 is TGCAGTGCTGGGAGCCGGGGACAGTTGAACACTGAAGCTTTCTTT.

This clonotype was seen a handful of times. Little can be read into the size of this beta chain, an off-target read in a library designed for alpha chains. The chain recombines TRBV28 with TRBJ2-1; 7 positions agree with TRBD1. The CDR3 contains 14 residues. Germline V gene data show CDR1 as MDHEN and CDR2 as SYDVKM. V dropped 1 base and J dropped 6; count of bases not matched to a gene: 3. The CDR3 protein is CASSLSDRFNEQFF. DNA for the CDR3: TGTGCCAGCAGTTTATCGGACAGGTTCAATGAGCAGTTCTTC.